Following are 31 T cell receptor beta chains from one sample sequenced in a study of metastatic and nonmetastatic thyroid tumors. Every patient underwent thyroid surgery untreated. TCRdb reprocessed the PCR reads via MiXCR. The sample holds about 7,000 clones, 30% to 35% seen once. Sequenced material: adjacent normal tissue. The receptor source for this set is a female donor with papillary thyroid cancer or a benign thyroid nodule (not recorded which). Some clones in this sample may be carry-over from other donors' samples.

CDR3 residues: CASSYEQGAYEQYF. CDR3 DNA: TGTGCCAGCAGTTACGAGCAAGGAGCCTACGAGCAGTACTTC. The chain has TRBV6-6 and TRBJ2-7; D is unclear. The ends were cut back, 2 bases at V and 2 bases at J, with 10 bases in the middle. CDR1 and CDR2 (germline): MNHNY, SVGAGI (reference sequence). CDR3 length: 14 amino acids.

The chain combines TRBV6-1 with TRBJ2-1, with D unclear. This CDR3 spans 15 amino acids. V was clipped by 8 bases and J by 2 bases, with 16 bases between them. The V gene's germline CDR1 is MNHNS and CDR2 SASEGT. The CDR3 sequence: CASSGSNGPYNEQFF. Written as DNA, the CDR3 is TGTGCCAGCTCTGGGTCGAACGGCCCCTACAATGAGCAGTTCTTC.

This clone is termed medium-sized (0.01 to 0.1%). This sequence joins TRBV28 and TRBJ2-7; TRBD1 agrees at 7 bases. CDR3 length equals 12 residues. Trimming at V came to 5 bases and at J to 4 bases, leaving 2 bases not matched to a gene. CDR1 and CDR2 from the germline V gene are MDHEN and SYDVKM. The DNA of the CDR3 is TGTGCCAGCAGTCAACAGGGGTACGAGCAGTACTTC. This gives the protein CASSQQGYEQYF.

This clone was recorded many times. The gene calls are TRBV6-1 and TRBJ2-7; 12 bases match TRBD2. The CDR3 consists of 16 residues. CDR1 is MNHNS, CDR2 SASEGT, per germline. Trimming cost V 2 bases and J 3 bases; bases outside gene matches: 5. The CDR3 protein is CASSEIGLAGFYEQYF. CDR3 DNA: TGTGCCAGCAGTGAAATCGGACTAGCGGGGTTCTACGAGCAGTACTTC.

The chain uses TRBV6-1 and TRBJ2-7, with D hard to call. Trimming left V 7 bases short and J 4 bases short, with 14 bases between. The CDR3 contains 13 residues. Germline-derived CDR1 and CDR2 are MNHNS and SASEGT. The CDR3 nucleotides read TGTGCCAGCATAACCCGTTATGTATACGAGCAGTACTTC. It is translated as CASITRYVYEQYF.

A remark on this clone: The junction and the germline gene differ at one end; a read error may be behind it. This chain connects TRBV20-1 to TRBJ1-1; no clear D gene. This CDR3 spans 11 amino acids. CDR1 and CDR2 from the germline V gene are DFQATT and SNEGSKA (reference sequence). This chain's CDR3 is CSARVNTEAFF. The CDR3 coding sequence is TGCAGTGCTAGAGTTAACACTGAAGCCTTCTTT.

The rearrangement joins TRBV11-2 to TRBJ1-3; unclear D gene. This CDR3 contains 15 residues. CDR1 and CDR2 (germline): SGHAT, FQNNGV. V lost 5 bases to trimming and J lost 1 base, with 12 bases between them. CDR3 bases: TGTGCCAGCAGCCAGGAAGGAGGATCTGGAAACACCATATATTTT. It encodes CASSQEGGSGNTIYF. The full variable domain, rest sourced from reference TRBV11-2 and TRBJ1-3, is EAGVAQSPRYKIIEKRQSVAFWCNPISGHATLYWYQQILGQGPKLLIQFQNNGVVDDSQLPKDRFSAERLKGVDSTLKIQPAKLEDSAVYLCASSQEGGSGNTIYFGEGSWLTVV.

The V and J genes are TRBV6-1 and TRBJ1-2; D not resolved. The ends were cut back, 6 bases at V and 2 bases at J, with 16 bases in the middle. The CDR3 is made up of 15 amino acids. Germline V gene data show CDR1 as MNHNS and CDR2 as SASEGT. The CDR3 DNA follows: TGTGCCAGCAGATCTGGTGGTTCAGGCAACTATGGCTACACCTTC. Translation: CASRSGGSGNYGYTF.

This rearrangement joins TRBV2 to TRBJ2-7; maybe TRBD1 (6 bases). The CDR3 extends over 13 amino acids. V lost 4 bases, J lost 4 bases, and 11 bases lay in between. Germline CDR1 reads SNHLY; CDR2 reads FYNNEI. The CDR3 loop reads CASSVPGVYEQYF. CDR3 in DNA: TGTGCCAGCAGTGTGCCAGGGGTATACGAGCAGTACTTC.

This clone was observed a handful of times. An end of the junction differs from the germline gene, which may be a read error. The chain has TRBV6-1 and TRBJ1-1, with D perhaps matching TRBD1 (6 bases). Per the germline V gene, CDR1 is MNHNS and CDR2 is SASEGT. This CDR3 contains 15 residues. The CDR3 DNA reads as TGTGCCAGAAGTGTGGGCTCGGGGGCTAAAACTGAAGCTTTCTTT. This gives the protein CARSVGSGAKTEAFF.

The CDR3 sequence: CASRRGTGGTTSGNSPLHF. DNA of the CDR3: TGTGCCAGCAGACGGGGGACAGGAGGCACCACCTCTGGAAATTCACCCCTCCACTTT. The chain recombines TRBV6-2 or TRBV6-3 with TRBJ1-6; TRBD1 aligns across 8 bases. Germline V gene sequence: CDR1 MNHEY, CDR2 SVGEGT. CDR3 length equals 19 residues. V dropped 6 bases and J dropped 7; count of bases not matched to a gene: 20.

Judged by abundance, this clone is large. J is TRBJ1-6 and V is TRBV2; 9 bases agree with TRBD1. CDR1 and CDR2 from the germline V gene are SNHLY and FYNNEI. This CDR3 is built from 14 residues. The ends lost 5 bases at V and 9 bases at J; junction bases unmatched: 5. CDR3 loop: CASSPGQGGSPLHF. DNA for the CDR3: TGTGCCAGCAGTCCGGGACAGGGAGGTTCACCCCTCCACTTT.

Judged by abundance, this clone is medium-sized. The gene calls are TRBV11-2 and TRBJ1-3; D possibly corresponds to TRBD1 (5 bases). Per the germline V gene, CDR1 is SGHAT and CDR2 is FQNNGV. The V and J ends lost 5 bases and 0 bases respectively, with 11 bases between them. The CDR3 extends over 15 amino acids. The CDR3: CASSQDGGSGNTIYF. CDR3 DNA: TGTGCCAGCAGCCAGGACGGGGGCTCTGGAAACACCATATATTTT.

The chain combines TRBV7-6 with TRBJ2-1; possibly TRBD1 or TRBD2 for D (5 bases each). Germline lookup yields CDR1 SGHVS and CDR2 FNYEAQ. V was cut by 1 base and J by 5 bases, with 12 bases left in between. The CDR3 has 15 amino acids. CDR3 loop: CASSLERGAHNEQFF. The DNA of the CDR3 is TGTGCCAGCAGCTTAGAGAGGGGCGCACACAATGAGCAGTTCTTC. The whole variable domain, remainder taken from reference TRBV7-6 and TRBJ2-1, is GAGVSQSPRYKVTKRGQDVALRCDPISGHVSLYWYRQALGQGPEFLTYFNYEAQQDKSGLPNDRFSAERPEGSISTLTIQRTEQRDSAMYRCASSLERGAHNEQFFGPGTRLTVL.

This clone rates as large. CDR3 in amino acids: CASSLGSGNTIYF. CDR3 nucleotides: TGTGCCAGCAGCTTGGGGTCTGGAAACACCATATATTTT. The gene calls are TRBV7-2 and TRBJ1-3; D remains unclear. The CDR3 extends over 13 amino acids. V lost 3 bases and J 1 base, leaving 4 bases between the germline ends. Germline V gene data show CDR1 as SGHTA and CDR2 as FQGNSA.

The rearrangement links TRBV11-2 to TRBJ2-7, with 9 positions matching TRBD2. V shed 4 bases and J 0 bases; nucleotides not matched to a gene: 7. The CDR3 sequence is 16 residues long. CDR1 and CDR2 from the germline V gene are SGHAT and FQNNGV. The CDR3 nucleotides are TGTGCCAGCAGCTCTTCTAGCGGGATAAACTCCTACGAGCAGTACTTC. Its protein is CASSSSSGINSYEQYF.

This rearrangement joins TRBV12-3 or TRBV12-4 to TRBJ2-7; 8 nucleotides align to TRBD2. The CDR3 extends over 13 amino acids. With 6 bases clipped from V and 6 bases from J, the junction kept 7 bases outside the gene matches. CDR3 coding DNA: TGTGCCAGCAGCCGAGGACTAGCATTCGAGCAGTACTTC. Its protein is CASSRGLAFEQYF.

The chain combines TRBV19 with TRBJ1-1; TRBD1 matches 7 bases. CDR1 and CDR2 from the germline V gene are LNHDA and SQIVND (reference sequence). The CDR3 has 13 amino acids. The V and J ends lost 6 bases and 1 base, in that order; junction bases with no gene match: 2. The CDR3 DNA reads as TGTGCCAGTAGGGGGACAGAGAACACTGAAGCTTTCTTT. Protein product: CASRGTENTEAFF.

This clone appeared a few times. This chain uses TRBV4-1 with TRBJ1-2, with 11 bases lining up with TRBD1. Germline loops: CDR1 MGHRA, CDR2 YSYEKL. CDR3 size: 15 residues. V shed 0 bases and J 4 bases; nucleotides not matched to a gene: 1. The DNA of the CDR3 is TGCGCCAGCAGCCAAGAGGGACAGGGGGTCTATGGCTACACCTTC. Translating it yields CASSQEGQGVYGYTF.

This sequence joins TRBV11-2 and TRBJ2-7; D perhaps matches TRBD2 (6 bases). Germline CDR1 reads SGHAT; CDR2 reads FQNNGV. The CDR3 extends over 12 amino acids. V lost 5 bases to trimming and J lost 6 bases, with 11 bases between them. The CDR3 nucleotides are TGTGCCAGCAGCCAGGACGGGGGCGAGCAGTACTTC. Residues: CASSQDGGEQYF.

Written as DNA, the CDR3 is TGCAGTGCCATGTCTGCCTCCTGCACAGATACGCAGTATTTT. It encodes CSAMSASCTDTQYF. V gene TRBV20-1 combines with J gene TRBJ2-3; D not resolved. This CDR3 has 14 residues. Germline CDR1 DFQATT, CDR2 SNEGSKA (reference sequence). Trimming shortened V by 6 bases and J by 1 base, and 14 bases separated the two germline ends.

The chain joins TRBV6-2 or TRBV6-3 to TRBJ1-2, with D perhaps matching TRBD1 (5 bases). Per the germline V gene, CDR1 is MNHEY and CDR2 is SVGEGT. Trimming took 0 bases from V and 0 from J, leaving 8 bases between them. CDR3 size: 15 residues. The CDR3 DNA follows: TGTGCCAGCAGTTACTCCGGCAGGGCTAACTATGGCTACACCTTC. Protein sequence: CASSYSGRANYGYTF.

The CDR3 nucleotides read TGTGCCAGCAGCCAAGAGGCAGGGGGGCTGACCGGGGAGCTGTTTTTT. It specifies CASSQEAGGLTGELFF. The chain recombines TRBV3-1 with TRBJ2-2, with D perhaps TRBD1 (7 bases). Germline V gene sequence: CDR1 LGHDT, CDR2 YNNKEL (reference sequence). The CDR3 contains 16 residues. V lost 0 bases, J lost 5 bases, and 13 bases lay in between.

The CDR3, as DNA: TGTGCCAGCAGTTACTTAGGAGGGTTCTATGGCTACACCTTC. Protein sequence: CASSYLGGFYGYTF. The V call is TRBV6-5, the J call TRBJ1-2; D remains ambiguous. Germline CDR1 MNHEY, CDR2 SVGAGI. The CDR3 extends over 14 amino acids. The V end was cut by 1 base, the J end by 4 bases, with 10 bases between.

In the case of this clone: At one end the junction does not follow the germline gene, possibly because of a read error. The chain links TRBV3-1 to TRBJ2-5; tentatively, D is TRBD2 (6 bases). The CDR3 spans 15 residues. CDR1 is LGHDT, CDR2 YNNKEL, per germline (reference sequence). The CDR3 region is CTSARRDPGEETQYF. CDR3 bases: TGTACCAGCGCCCGGCGGGATCCTGGGGAAGAGACCCAGTACTTC.

For this clone: Given a much more abundant clone one base away, this may be a read error. The same CDR3 also results from other DNA sequences found in this sample. This rearrangement joins TRBV20-1 to TRBJ2-6; the D gene is possibly TRBD2 (6 bases). The CDR3 runs 14 residues. The germline gives CDR1 DFQATT, CDR2 SNEGSKA (reference sequence). The ends were cut back, 8 bases at V and 4 bases at J, with 15 bases in the middle. The CDR3 protein is CSLGGARGANVLTF. In DNA form, the CDR3 reads TGCAGTTTAGGCGGGGCGAGGGGGGCCAACGTCCTGACTTTC.

The table lists this clone with a few counts. A single base separates this from a much larger clone, so it may be a read error. J is TRBJ2-6 and V is TRBV9; 8 bases map to TRBD2. This CDR3 comprises 21 residues. CDR1 and CDR2 from the germline V gene are SGDLS and YYNGEE. Trimming cost V 3 bases and J 0 bases; bases outside gene matches: 17. DNA for the CDR3: TGTGCCAGCAGCGGGTGGACTAGCTGTTCGTTCATGCCCTCTGGGGCCAACGTCCTGACTTTC. It encodes CASSGWTSCSFMPSGANVLTF.

The chain combines TRBV5-6 with TRBJ1-4, with no clear D. Germline V gives CDR1 SGHDT, CDR2 YYEEEE. V was shortened by 1 base and J by 8 bases, with 12 bases between the two germline ends. This CDR3 has 14 residues. CDR3 protein: CASSLSQDVEKLFF. CDR3 coding DNA: TGTGCCAGCAGCTTGTCCCAGGACGTGGAAAAACTGTTTTTT.

The chain joins TRBV20-1 to TRBJ1-6, with D perhaps matching TRBD1 (5 bases). With 0 bases removed from V and 0 bases from J, the gap between germline ends came to 15 bases. Germline-derived CDR1 and CDR2 are DFQATT and SNEGSKA (reference sequence). This CDR3 comprises 18 residues. For the CDR3, the DNA is TGCAGTGCTAGAGACCCGGGGCCCTCGAGCTCCTATAATTCACCCCTCCACTTT. This translates into CSARDPGPSSSYNSPLHF.

This clone has a handful of counts. V usage is TRBV19 and J usage is TRBJ2-6; D is ambiguous. Trimming took 3 bases from V and 0 from J, leaving 6 bases between them. CDR3 length: 15 residues. From germline, CDR1 is LNHDA and CDR2 SQIVND (reference sequence). For the CDR3, the DNA is TGTGCCAGTAGTATTGGTTACTCTGGGGCCAACGTCCTGACTTTC. Its translation: CASSIGYSGANVLTF.

The genes are TRBV7-8 and TRBJ1-2, with TRBD1 matching 8 bases. The CDR3 extends over 16 amino acids. Trimming at V came to 5 bases and at J to 0 bases, leaving 8 bases not matched to a gene. Germline lookup yields CDR1 SGHVS and CDR2 FQNEAQ. DNA for the CDR3: TGTGCCAGCAGCCAAGGACAGGGACACCCTAACTATGGCTACACCTTC. Translating it yields CASSQGQGHPNYGYTF.